This TCR beta chain comes out of a study of human T cells and chemical hapten exposure. Overall study context: Subjects had 2% DPC placed on about 2 cm by about 2 cm of upper inner arm skin for sensitization. Study-level results: Donors were affected by alopecia, so their immune reaction might vary from that of healthy individuals.

Original analysis: A per-sample median of roughly 91,000 TCRs was observed, with a range of roughly 23,224 to 750,000. TCRdb ran MiXCR on the RACE reads and lists one entry per CDR3 protein. The authors' filters were not applied to this entry. The data show roughly 380,000 distinct CDR3 sequences, with approximately 5.1% seen just once and just over 2.5% held by the top ten. V lost 0 bases and J lost 6, with 9 bases in between. Germline CDR1 MGHRA, CDR2 YSYEKL. This CDR3 has 14 residues. Stated time point: pre-sensitization, week 0. Treatment: therapeutic diphenylcyclopropenone sensitization with weekly scalp DPC. The table lists this clonotype with many counts. Its antigen is currently unknown.

This material consisted of whole blood, taken in connection with sensitization to the hapten diphenylcyclopropenone (DPC). V gene TRBV4-1 combines with J gene TRBJ2-1; D is tentatively TRBD1 or TRBD2 (5 bases each). This receptor was obtained from a woman aged 50 to 60 with alopecia areata. Some clones in this sample may be carry-over from other donors' samples. The CDR3 protein is CASSQDGASNEQFF. For the CDR3, the DNA is TGCGCCAGCAGCCAAGACGGGGCTAGCAATGAGCAGTTCTTC.